These 27 T cell receptor beta chains were all obtained from the same sample, sequenced in a study of CD8+CD57+ T cells in acquired aplastic anemia. An expansion of CD8+CD57+ cells by flow cytometry had been shown in patients chosen for sequencing. Genomic DNA, serving as template, underwent TCR beta VDJ and CDR3 profiling. One entry per CDR3 protein results from TCRdb running MiXCR on the reads. This sample has roughly 500,000 distinct CDR3 sequences; around 30% occur once, and the top ten carry 0.82%. Sequenced: sorted CD4+, CD8+, or CD8+CD57+ T cells (not recorded which) from PBMCs. These receptors were taken from a human donor with aplastic anemia.

This clonotype has only a few counts. The chain uses TRBV6-1 and TRBJ1-5, with D unclear. Trimming shortened V by 4 bases and J by 2 bases, and 12 bases separated the two germline ends. Germline lookup yields CDR1 MNHNS and CDR2 SASEGT. The CDR3 has 15 amino acids. The CDR3 coding sequence is TGTGCCAGCAGTGCCCCCGGACTCCGCAATCAGCCCCAGCATTTT. Protein sequence: CASSAPGLRNQPQHF.

As to this clonotype: A much larger clone lies a single base off, so this may be a read error. The chain has TRBV5-3 and TRBJ1-5; D might be TRBD1 (6 bases). TRBV5-3 is sorted into the ORF group, with uncertain function. This CDR3 region has 15 residues. The V end lost 8 bases, the J end lost 2 bases, and 17 bases lay between the germline ends. The CDR3: CASRTQGRGNQPQHF. The CDR3 DNA is TGTGCCAGTAGGACTCAGGGGAGAGGCAATCAGCCCCAGCATTTT.

In its sample, this clonotype was seen many times. The chain recombines TRBV20-1 with TRBJ1-2; D is uncertain. Germline CDR1 is DFQATT and CDR2 is SNEGSKA (reference sequence). V was shortened by 6 bases and J by 8 bases, with 13 bases between the two germline ends. This CDR3 has 11 residues. CDR3 sequence: CSARSVEGYTF. CDR3 nucleotides: TGCAGTGCGAGGTCGGTGGAGGGCTACACCTTC.

The rearrangement uses TRBV5-1 and TRBJ2-1; D is ambiguous. This CDR3 contains 14 residues. Germline V CDR1 and CDR2: SGHRS, YFSETQ. The V and J ends lost 0 bases and 5 bases respectively, with 9 bases between them. CDR3 region: CASSLEIRNNEQFF. The CDR3 DNA follows: TGCGCCAGCAGCTTGGAGATCCGAAACAATGAGCAGTTCTTC.

The chain uses TRBV6-5 and TRBJ1-4; tentatively, D is TRBD1 (5 bases). CDR3 length equals 14 residues. The germline gives CDR1 MNHEY, CDR2 SVGAGI. Trimming left V 4 bases short and J 7 bases short, with 13 bases between. The DNA of the CDR3 is TGTGCCAGCAGTTCGTGGCAGGGAGGTGAAAAACTGTTTTTT. Protein: CASSSWQGGEKLFF.

The chain joins TRBV5-1 to TRBJ1-2; the match to TRBD1 covers 7 bases. CDR1 is SGHRS, CDR2 YFSETQ, per germline. The V segment lost 4 bases and the J segment 7 bases; nucleotides outside the gene matches: 10. The CDR3 covers 14 residues. For the CDR3, the DNA is TGCGCCAGCAGCGGAGGCATAGGGGGCGGTGGCTACACCTTC. Its protein is CASSGGIGGGGYTF. The complete variable domain, with remaining parts taken from reference TRBV5-1 and TRBJ1-2, reads KAGVTQTPRYLIKTRGQQVTLSCSPISGHRSVSWYQQTPGQGLQFLFEYFSETQRNKGNFPGRFSGRQFSNSRSEMNVSTLELGDSALYLCASSGGIGGGGYTFGSGTRLTVV.

This clonotype was seen more than once but under ten times. The V and J genes are TRBV14 and TRBJ2-1, with 8 bases fitting TRBD2. With 2 bases clipped from V and 5 bases from J, the junction kept 5 bases outside the gene matches. This CDR3 region has 15 residues. Germline CDR1 is SGHDN and CDR2 is FVKESK. The CDR3 DNA sequence: TGTGCCAGCAGCCAATTGGGACTAGACGACAATGAGCAGTTCTTC. Encoded protein: CASSQLGLDDNEQFF.

J is TRBJ1-2 and V is TRBV20-1; 8 nucleotides align to TRBD1. CDR3 length equals 16 residues. CDR1 and CDR2 from the germline V gene are DFQATT and SNEGSKA (reference sequence). The J segment lost 3 bases and the V segment lost 2 bases, leaving 11 bases of the junction unmatched. The CDR3 bases are TGCAGTGCTAGACAAAGACAGGGGACATTAGACTATGGCTACACCTTC. This sequence encodes CSARQRQGTLDYGYTF.

The chain uses TRBV11-2 and TRBJ1-1, with 7 bases aligning to TRBD1. The germline V gene has CDR1 SGHAT and CDR2 FQNNGV. This CDR3 is 16 amino acids long. The trim removed 4 bases at V and 4 bases at J, leaving 12 bases unmatched. CDR3 loop: CASSWVRDRGSTEAFF. CDR3 nucleotides: TGTGCCAGCAGCTGGGTCCGGGACAGAGGGTCCACTGAAGCTTTCTTT.

This clonotype has at least ten counts. This sequence joins TRBV7-9 and TRBJ1-6; no definite D call. This CDR3 has 14 amino acids. With 3 bases removed from V and 6 bases from J, the gap between germline ends came to 9 bases. Looked up from germline, CDR1 is SEHNR and CDR2 is FQNEAQ (reference sequence). CDR3 DNA: TGTGCCAGCAGCTTCGCACTGGTTAATTCACCCCTCCACTTT. Translation: CASSFALVNSPLHF.

The V call is TRBV25-1, the J call TRBJ2-6; D ambiguous. The V end lost 5 bases, the J end lost 4 bases, and 12 bases lay between the germline ends. The germline CDR1 and CDR2 sequences are MGHDK and SYGVNS. This CDR3 region has 15 residues. As DNA, the CDR3 is TGTGCCAGCAGTAACTCGGGCACCGGGGCCAACGTCCTGACTTTC. Its protein product is CASSNSGTGANVLTF.

In DNA form, the CDR3 reads TGCGCCGGCGGGAATATGGAGACCCAGTACTTC. Its translation: CAGGNMETQYF. The chain carries TRBV10-1 and TRBJ2-5; possibly TRBD2 for D (6 bases). Trimming cost V 11 bases and J 5 bases, with 12 bases left between them. The CDR3 consists of 11 residues. Germline V CDR1 and CDR2: WNHNN, SYGVQD (reference sequence).

V gene TRBV19 combines with J gene TRBJ1-1; a weak D match, TRBD1 (6 bases). V was shortened by 4 bases and J by 3 bases, with 21 bases between the two germline ends. Germline CDR1 and CDR2: LNHDA and SQIVND (reference sequence). The CDR3 loop spans 17 amino acids. This CDR3 reads CASSTVPGAAGYTEAFF. The CDR3 region has the DNA TGTGCCAGTAGTACTGTACCAGGGGCCGCTGGGTACACTGAAGCTTTCTTT.

This clonotype has a handful of counts. V usage is TRBV20-1 and J usage is TRBJ2-1; D gene ambiguous. The CDR3 contains 13 residues. Germline V gene lookup returns CDR1 DFQATT and CDR2 SNEGSKA (reference sequence). The germline V and J ends were trimmed by 3 bases and 10 bases, with 16 bases remaining between them. For the CDR3, the DNA is TGCAGTGCTAGCCCTTCCAGACTGTTGGAGCAGTTCTTC. Translating it yields CSASPSRLLEQFF.

This clonotype has a single count. This could be a read error, since a much larger clone is one nucleotide away. The CDR3 DNA follows: TGCAGTGCTAGGGGGGCGGCCGGATCACCCCTCCACTTT. Residues: CSARGAAGSPLHF. The chain uses TRBV20-1 and TRBJ1-6; TRBD1 might be the D (6 bases). The V end was cut by 3 bases, the J end by 10 bases, with 13 bases between. Germline loops: CDR1 DFQATT, CDR2 SNEGSKA (reference sequence). The length of the CDR3 is 13 residues.

This clonotype was recorded many times. J is TRBJ1-6 and V is TRBV5-1; D ambiguous. The CDR3 has 13 amino acids. Trimming took 0 bases from V and 10 from J, leaving 8 bases between them. CDR1 SGHRS and CDR2 YFSETQ come from the germline V gene. The CDR3, as DNA: TGCGCCAGCAGCTTGGAGGGCAACTCACCCCTCCACTTT. Translated, it gives CASSLEGNSPLHF.

The table lists this clonotype with many counts. The CDR3 reads CSASVQGLGDQPQHF. The DNA for the CDR3 is TGCAGTGCTAGTGTTCAGGGGTTGGGGGATCAGCCCCAGCATTTT. J is TRBJ1-5 and V is TRBV20-1, with D perhaps TRBD1 (6 bases). In germline, CDR1 is DFQATT, CDR2 SNEGSKA (reference sequence). This CDR3 is built from 15 residues. V was trimmed by 3 bases and J by 5 bases, leaving 17 bases between them.

As for this clonotype: This sequence may be a read error, since a much larger clone differs from it by one base. The chain couples TRBV20-1 to TRBJ1-5, with D uncertain. The V gene's germline CDR1 is DFQATT and CDR2 SNEGSKA (reference sequence). This CDR3 spans 10 amino acids. The CDR3 nucleotides are TGCAGTGCTAGAGGTCAGCCCCGGCATTTT. Residues: CSARGQPRHF.

This clonotype was picked up many times. V usage is TRBV15 and J usage is TRBJ1-5; D is undetermined. Germline V lookup: CDR1 LNHNV, CDR2 YYDKDF (reference sequence). Trimming cost V 3 bases and J 0 bases, with 9 bases left between them. The CDR3 has 15 amino acids. CDR3 nucleotides: TGTGCCACCAGCAGGACGGTCTATAGCAATCAGCCCCAGCATTTT. Its translation is CATSRTVYSNQPQHF.

The genes are TRBV5-6 and TRBJ1-1; D might be TRBD1 (6 bases). The CDR3 contains 14 residues. The V gene's germline CDR1 is SGHDT and CDR2 YYEEEE. V shed 3 bases and J shed 6 bases, with 15 bases lying between them. The CDR3 DNA sequence: TGTGCCAGCAGCTCGCTACAGGGAGTCCCTGAAGCTTTCTTT. It encodes CASSSLQGVPEAFF.

This clonotype was picked up a small number of times. This chain links TRBV6-1 with TRBJ1-6; maybe TRBD1 (6 bases). V shed 6 bases and J shed 6 bases, with 18 bases lying between them. CDR3 size: 16 residues. CDR1 and CDR2 (germline): MNHNS, SASEGT. The CDR3: CASSRRQVLGNSPLHF. CDR3 in DNA: TGTGCCAGCAGCCGCCGACAGGTTTTGGGTAATTCACCCCTCCACTTT.

Details on this clonotype: Just one base apart from a much larger clone, this may be a read error. The conserved phenylalanine or tryptophan normally closing the CDR3 is absent here, so this likely arose from a read error. The V and J genes are TRBV7-2 and TRBJ2-7, with D hard to call. CDR1 and CDR2 from the germline V gene are SGHTA and FQGNSA. Deletions cut 5 bases from V and 7 bases from J, with 15 bases between. This CDR3 spans 13 amino acids. This chain's CDR3 is CASSPLSLREQYL. CDR3 bases: TGTGCCAGCAGCCCTCTCTCCTTGAGGGAGCAGTACCTC.

The chain couples TRBV7-2 to TRBJ1-1; D unresolved. V gave up 7 bases and J gave up 1 base, with 10 bases separating them. The V gene's germline CDR1 is SGHTA and CDR2 FQGNSA. The CDR3 is made up of 13 amino acids. CDR3 sequence: CASNNGRNTEAFF. CDR3 DNA: TGTGCCAGCAACAACGGACGGAACACTGAAGCTTTCTTT.

This clonotype was counted ten times or more. The rearrangement uses TRBV29-1 and TRBJ1-1; D gene unclear. Germline loops: CDR1 SQVTM, CDR2 ANQGSEA. With 5 bases removed from V and 0 bases from J, the gap between germline ends came to 7 bases. This CDR3 has 12 residues. In DNA, the CDR3 is TGCAGCGTTATCCGGGTGAACACTGAAGCTTTCTTT. Protein product: CSVIRVNTEAFF.

This clonotype occurred many times. In DNA form, the CDR3 reads TGTGCCAGCACCCCCGAAGGGACAGGGGCCTACGAGCAGTACTTC. It yields the protein CASTPEGTGAYEQYF. The genes are TRBV14 and TRBJ2-7; TRBD1 aligns across 10 bases. The CDR3 extends over 15 amino acids. CDR1 is SGHDN, CDR2 FVKESK, per germline. Unmatched junction bases numbered 8, after V lost 7 bases and J lost 2 bases.

The genes are TRBV9 and TRBJ2-1; 9 nucleotides align to TRBD1. The CDR3 spans 15 residues. Germline CDR1 and CDR2: SGDLS and YYNGEE. The J segment lost 4 bases and the V segment lost 0 bases, leaving 2 bases of the junction unmatched. The CDR3 region has the DNA TGTGCCAGCAGCGTAGGGGACAGGGAGTACAATGAGCAGTTCTTC. Its translation: CASSVGDREYNEQFF.

The chain has TRBV24-1 and TRBJ2-1; TRBD2 aligns across 8 bases. The V segment lost 5 bases and the J segment 9 bases; nucleotides outside the gene matches: 8. The CDR3 loop spans 14 amino acids. Germline V gene sequence: CDR1 KGHDR, CDR2 SFDVKD. The CDR3 nucleotides are TGTGCCACCAGTGTTAGCGGGATAAAGGGTGAGCAGTTCTTC. It specifies CATSVSGIKGEQFF.